These 27 T cell receptor beta chains came from one sample sequenced in a study of blood T cell repertoires in COVID-19. Clones were sequenced by immunoSEQ multiplex PCR, and TCRdb holds only the in-frame ones, with some missing. The table has more than 300,000 clones, 90% to 95% seen once. Sequences were obtained from PBMCs or T cells enriched from blood (not recorded which). These receptor sequences come from a woman in her twenties or thirties who had been exposed to COVID-19.

The chain employs TRBV27 and TRBJ1-6; tentative D call: TRBD1 (5 bases). Trimming stripped 7 bases from V and 6 bases from J, with 16 bases between. CDR3 length equals 15 residues. The germline CDR1 and CDR2 sequences are MNHEY and SMNVEV (reference sequence). CDR3 bases: TGTGCCAGCACCCTACAGGCCTTCCTTAATTCACCCCTCCACTTT. Residues: CASTLQAFLNSPLHF.

Points on this clone: The junction shows a germline mismatch at one end, possibly a read error. The chain employs TRBV4-2 and TRBJ2-3; 11 positions agree with TRBD2. This CDR3 is 16 amino acids long. Germline values: CDR1 LGHNA, CDR2 YNFKEQ. CDR3 protein: CANSPALAGGTDTQYF. The CDR3 DNA follows: TGTGCCAACAGCCCAGCACTAGCGGGGGGCACAGATACGCAGTATTTT.

The CDR3 is CATSRDVTRDGYTF. CDR3 DNA: TGTGCCACCAGCAGAGATGTCACGAGGGATGGCTACACCTTC. The chain joins TRBV15 to TRBJ1-2, with unresolved D. Germline CDR1 is LNHNV and CDR2 is YYDKDF (reference sequence). V shed 0 bases and J shed 6 bases, with 11 bases lying between them. The CDR3 spans 14 residues.

This chain connects TRBV27 to TRBJ2-7; D is unclear. V gave up 2 bases and J gave up 3 bases, with 11 bases separating them. The CDR3 sequence is 14 residues long. The germline V gene has CDR1 MNHEY and CDR2 SMNVEV (reference sequence). CDR3 loop: CASSLTGIGYEQYF. DNA of the CDR3: TGTGCCAGCAGTTTAACGGGTATAGGCTACGAGCAGTACTTC.

The rearrangement links TRBV6-1 to TRBJ1-5; TRBD1 agrees at 7 bases. V was clipped by 0 bases and J by 5 bases; unmatched bases: 10. The CDR3 totals 17 residues. Looked up from germline, CDR1 is MNHNS and CDR2 is SASEGT. For the CDR3, the DNA is TGTGCCAGCAGTGAAGCAGGAGGGACAGTGACCGATCAGCCCCAGCATTTT. Translating gives CASSEAGGTVTDQPQHF.

This clone was picked up one time. The chain uses TRBV27 and TRBJ1-6, with D perhaps matching TRBD1 (6 bases). This CDR3 has 16 residues. Trimming cost V 2 bases and J 6 bases, with 14 bases left between them. Per germline, CDR1 MNHEY and CDR2 SMNVEV (reference sequence). The CDR3 sequence: CASSLSTGSGNSPLHF. CDR3 bases: TGTGCCAGCAGTTTAAGTACAGGGAGTGGTAATTCACCCCTCCACTTT.

There are a few counts of this clone. Here the CDR3 DNA reads TGTGCCAGCAGCTTAGGGCGACAGGCACCGGTCTCCATGAACACTGAAGCTTTCTTT. It encodes CASSLGRQAPVSMNTEAFF. The V gene is TRBV7-9, the J gene TRBJ1-1; possibly TRBD1 for D (6 bases). Per germline, CDR1 SEHNR and CDR2 FQNEAQ (reference sequence). This CDR3 has 19 residues. The V and J ends lost 1 base and 0 bases respectively, with 21 bases between them.

The V call is TRBV21-1, the J call TRBJ2-7; the table's D call, TRBD1, was not checked against the DNA. TRBV21-1 is marked as a pseudogene. CDR3 length: 15 amino acids. The CDR3 here is CASSKTDRGGYEQYF. Here the CDR3 DNA reads TGTGCCAGCAGCAAAACCGACAGGGGGGGTTACGAGCAGTACTTC.

The rearrangement uses TRBV6-1 and TRBJ1-5; possibly TRBD1 for D (5 bases). Germline V gene sequence: CDR1 MNHNS, CDR2 SASEGT. V dropped 3 bases and J dropped 0 bases, with 12 bases sitting between them. There are 16 residues in the CDR3. The CDR3 loop is CASSESAGYSNQPQHF. The CDR3 DNA reads TGTGCCAGCAGTGAGTCGGCAGGGTATAGCAATCAGCCCCAGCATTTT.

This clone was detected only once. The chain combines TRBV2 with TRBJ2-5, with D possibly matching TRBD2 (6 bases). Germline V CDR1 and CDR2: SNHLY, FYNNEI. Trimming took 6 bases from V and 5 from J, leaving 22 bases between them. The CDR3 loop spans 16 amino acids. The CDR3 coding sequence is TGTGCCAGCAGGAGGGGTTCCTGGGGAGGTAGTGAGACCCAGTACTTC. Translation: CASRRGSWGGSETQYF.

The chain has TRBV4-3 and TRBJ2-5; the match to TRBD2 covers 9 bases. V shed 1 base and J 4 bases; nucleotides not matched to a gene: 10. The CDR3 is 17 residues long. Per germline, CDR1 LGHNA and CDR2 YSLEER. CDR3 nucleotides: TGCGCCAGCAGCCAAGGGTTCCGCGGGGGGGCCAGAGAGACCCAGTACTTC. Amino acid sequence: CASSQGFRGGARETQYF.

This chain joins TRBV19 and TRBJ2-7, with TRBD2 matching over 10 bases. Looked up from germline, CDR1 is LNHDA and CDR2 is SQIVND (reference sequence). The CDR3 spans 15 residues. Trimming cost V 5 bases and J 2 bases; bases outside gene matches: 6. The CDR3 protein is CASSLASGGAYEQYF. For the CDR3, the DNA is TGTGCCAGTAGTTTGGCTAGCGGGGGAGCCTACGAGCAGTACTTC.

This clone has only one observation. The rearrangement links TRBV6-5 to TRBJ2-5; maybe TRBD2 (6 bases). The CDR3 totals 16 residues. Germline V gives CDR1 MNHEY, CDR2 SVGAGI. The V end lost 2 bases, the J end lost 1 base, and 14 bases lay between the germline ends. Here the CDR3 DNA reads TGTGCCAGCAGTTACGACCGTCGCGGGGCCCAAGAGACCCAGTACTTC. Translated: CASSYDRRGAQETQYF.

V is TRBV7-6 and J is TRBJ2-7; 7 bases agree with TRBD2. V lost 0 bases, J lost 0 bases, and 5 bases stayed unmatched. The CDR3 length is 16 residues. Germline loops: CDR1 SGHVS, CDR2 FNYEAQ. The CDR3 spells CASSLAGRDRSYEQYF. CDR3 sequence (DNA): TGTGCCAGCAGCTTAGCGGGGAGGGACCGCTCCTACGAGCAGTACTTC.

V usage is TRBV28 and J usage is TRBJ1-5; D is perhaps TRBD1 (5 bases). From germline, CDR1 is MDHEN and CDR2 SYDVKM. V was pared by 3 bases and J by 2 bases, with 11 bases between. The CDR3 is 15 amino acids. CDR3 bases: TGTGCCAGCAGTTTGGGAGGGACGGGCAATCAGCCCCAGCATTTT. It encodes CASSLGGTGNQPQHF.

The chain uses TRBV4-1 and TRBJ1-2, with TRBD1 as a possible D gene (5 bases). Germline loops: CDR1 MGHRA, CDR2 YSYEKL. V was trimmed by 6 bases and J by 1 base, leaving 15 bases between them. The CDR3 is made up of 15 amino acids. In DNA, the CDR3 is TGCGCCAGCAGACGTCAAGGGGATGGTAACTATGGCTACACCTTC. This gives the protein CASRRQGDGNYGYTF.

V is TRBV28 and J is TRBJ1-4, with TRBD1 identical over 8 bases. CDR1 and CDR2 (germline): MDHEN, SYDVKM. The CDR3 consists of 15 residues. J lost 7 bases, V lost 8 bases, and 12 bases had no gene match. The CDR3 loop reads CASRNQGAGGEKLFF. As DNA, the CDR3 is TGTGCCAGCCGAAACCAGGGGGCAGGAGGTGAAAAACTGTTTTTT.

This clone was counted a single time. The V call is TRBV4-2, the J call TRBJ1-1; D is undetermined. Germline V gene data show CDR1 as LGHNA and CDR2 as YNFKEQ. CDR3 length: 15 residues. V lost 0 bases to trimming and J lost 0 bases, with 8 bases between them. CDR3 in amino acids: CASSQDWALNTEAFF. The CDR3 nucleotides are TGTGCCAGCAGCCAAGATTGGGCTTTGAACACTGAAGCTTTCTTT.

This clone was seen a single time. The rearrangement joins TRBV7-2 to TRBJ1-3; no definite D call. The CDR3 is 14 amino acids. The V gene's germline CDR1 is SGHTA and CDR2 FQGNSA. V was clipped by 3 bases and J by 0 bases, with 6 bases between them. The CDR3 DNA reads as TGTGCCAGCAGCTTCGTAGTCTCTGGAAACACCATATATTTT. Its translation is CASSFVVSGNTIYF.

The gene calls are TRBV30 and TRBJ2-5; D remains ambiguous. CDR3 length: 12 amino acids. The germline gives CDR1 GTSNPN, CDR2 SVGIG (reference sequence). Trimming shortened V by 2 bases and J by 5 bases, and 9 bases separated the two germline ends. In DNA form, the CDR3 reads TGTGCCTGGAGTTTTCTAGTGGAGACCCAGTACTTC. It translates to CAWSFLVETQYF.

The CDR3: CASSLALGSGPYF. CDR3 DNA sequence: TGTGCCAGCAGCTTAGCCCTCGGGAGCGGGCCATATTTT. The rearrangement uses TRBV7-2 and TRBJ2-3; D perhaps matches TRBD2 (6 bases). Trimming took 0 bases from V and 15 from J, leaving 16 bases between them. The CDR3 runs 13 residues. Germline-derived CDR1 and CDR2 are SGHTA and FQGNSA.

This clone has only a few counts. J is TRBJ2-3 and V is TRBV6-5; 9 bases align to TRBD2. This CDR3 spans 15 amino acids. With 6 bases clipped from V and 2 bases from J, the junction kept 6 bases outside the gene matches. The V gene's germline CDR1 is MNHEY and CDR2 SVGAGI. CDR3 region: CASSRGLAFTDTQYF. The CDR3 nucleotides are TGTGCCAGCAGCCGGGGACTAGCTTTCACAGATACGCAGTATTTT.

The rearrangement links TRBV9 to TRBJ2-7; maybe TRBD1 (6 bases). V shed 3 bases and J shed 3 bases, with 10 bases lying between them. Germline V gives CDR1 SGDLS, CDR2 YYNGEE. The CDR3 has 13 residues. CDR3 nucleotides: TGTGCCAGCAGCGAGGGGGATGGCTACGAGCAGTACTTC. Translated, it gives CASSEGDGYEQYF.

This clone has just a few counts. In DNA, the CDR3 is TGTGCCAGCAGCTTCAACCGACAGGGGGAGTACTTC. It yields the protein CASSFNRQGEYF. V and J are TRBV7-2 and TRBJ2-5, with 9 bases lining up with TRBD1. The V segment lost 3 bases and the J segment 12 bases; nucleotides outside the gene matches: 5. The CDR3 spans 12 residues. CDR1 is SGHTA and CDR2 is FQGNSA in the germline V gene. Supplemented by reference TRBV7-2 and TRBJ2-5, the full variable domain reads GAGVSQSPSNKVTEKGKDVELRCDPISGHTALYWYRQSLGQGLEFLIYFQGNSAPDKSGLPSDRFSAERTGGSVSTLTIQRTQQEDSAVYLCASSFNRQGEYFGPGTRLLVL.

The J gene is TRBJ2-3, the V gene TRBV6-5, with a tentative D call TRBD1 (6 bases). Deletions cut 4 bases from V and 4 bases from J, with 12 bases between. Germline CDR1 and CDR2: MNHEY and SVGAGI. The CDR3 is made up of 14 amino acids. CDR3 coding DNA: TGTGCCAGCAGTTCGGCCAGACAGGCAGATACGCAGTATTTT. Its translation is CASSSARQADTQYF.

This chain connects TRBV19 to TRBJ1-2; 9 bases are shared with TRBD1. The CDR3 is 14 residues long. Germline loops: CDR1 LNHDA, CDR2 SQIVND (reference sequence). V lost 7 bases, J lost 8 bases, and 11 bases stayed unmatched. CDR3 sequence (DNA): TGTGCCAGTACCGCGGGACAGGGAATTCGCGGCTACACCTTC. As protein: CASTAGQGIRGYTF. Combining the CDR3 with reference TRBV19 and TRBJ1-2 gives the whole variable domain DGGITQSPKYLFRKEGQNVTLSCEQNLNHDAMYWYRQDPGQGLRLIYYSQIVNDFQKGDIAEGYSVSREKKESFPLTVTSAQKNPTAFYLCASTAGQGIRGYTFGSGTRLTVV.

Only one count was recorded for this clone. The CDR3 region is CASSDLLGTENEKLFF. The CDR3 DNA follows: TGTGCCAGCAGTGATTTACTTGGGACAGAGAATGAAAAACTGTTTTTT. The rearrangement links TRBV6-1 to TRBJ1-4, with 7 bases identical to TRBD1. The CDR3 is 16 amino acids. Germline CDR1 and CDR2: MNHNS and SASEGT. The trim removed 3 bases at V and 5 bases at J, leaving 9 bases unmatched.